The subject of this entry is one TCR beta chain. The antigen remains undetermined. Researchers made TCR beta libraries by using iRepertoire HTBI primers and running Arm-PCR on CDR3 regions. TCRdb independently ran MiXCR on the multiplex PCR reads; one entry per CDR3 protein. This sample has 400,000 to 650,000 distinct CDR3 sequences, with 16% found just once. The data were taken from a study of regulatory T cells in long-lasting Graves disease. Overall study results and limits: Newly diagnosed disease favored TRBV20-1 and TRBJ2-1 over persistent disease.

Time point here: newly diagnosed GD, antithyroid drugs for less than 3 months. Following extraction of RNA from PBMCs, that RNA was used to make the TCR library. Each patient gave roughly 9.2 milliliters of EDTA-anticoagulated peripheral blood. Losses at the gene ends were 6 bases for V and 3 bases for J; bases not matched to a gene: 8. This CDR3 contains 14 residues. Germline CDR1 and CDR2: DFQATT and SNEGSKA (reference sequence). This sample was shared with a second study, whose subject was T cells in Graves' hyperthyroidism and ophthalmopathy. As reported in that work: A set of HTBI primers served as the primers for a first-round RT-PCR of the TCR CDR3. Through a model of 13 V-J features, ophthalmopathy was separated from stable hyperthyroidism.

The input for sequencing was peripheral blood mononuclear cells (PBMCs), taken at new diagnosis, from a patient treated with antithyroid drugs. The clonotype comes from a woman aged 35-65 years with Graves disease. This chain uses TRBV20-1 with TRBJ2-3, with TRBD2 matching over 8 bases. CDR3 sequence reads: CSAPTGGRTDTQYF. The CDR3 nucleotides are TGCAGTGCCCCGACGGGGGGGCGAACAGATACGCAGTATTTT.